This T cell receptor (beta chain) stems from a study of blood T cells in healthy people across ages. A J-beta primer mix and a sample-barcoded 5' primer were used in a second PCR of about 6 to 12 cycles. Through a template-switch adaptor with 12 random nucleotides, each cDNA molecule received a tag. TCRdb reanalysed the 5' RACE reads using MiXCR and keeps one entry per CDR3 protein. Seen here are more than 1.4 million distinct CDR3 sequences, around 42% observed once, and the top ten hold roughly 7.9%. Germline loops: CDR1 DFQATT, CDR2 SNEGSKA (reference sequence). The CDR3 is 15 amino acids. The germline V and J ends were trimmed by 2 bases and 8 bases, with 19 bases remaining between them. The sample holds a few counts of this clonotype.

V usage is TRBV20-1 and J usage is TRBJ2-1; D is perhaps TRBD2 (5 bases). The origin of this receptor is a woman aged 18-29 years in good health. The sample comprised blood. The CDR3 reads CSARPLAGKEDEQFF. The DNA for the CDR3 is TGCAGTGCTAGACCCCTCGCCGGGAAGGAGGATGAGCAGTTCTTC.